A selection of T cell receptor beta chains follows, all from one sample in a study of radiation and T cells in renal cell carcinoma. Generated by immunoSEQ multiplex PCR, the TCRdb table keeps only in-frame clones and is missing some. This sample yields 120,000 or so clones, of which around 81% are seen a single time; around 6.1% belongs to the top ten. The specimen was blood, collected from a patient whose treatment included radiotherapy and nephrectomy. Receptors were obtained from a man in his fifties or sixties with renal cell carcinoma. Both conserved end residues are part of each CDR3. D genes are given only for firm matches. Only some rows state a clone size, as once, few, many or a class for expanded clones.

j_gene: TRBJ2-5; len: 12; abundance: once; v_gene: TRBV29-1; d_gene: -; CDR3aa: CSGGHRVETQYF; CDR3nt: TGCAGCGGGGGCCACCGGGTGGAGACCCAGTACTTC
j_gene: TRBJ2-2; len: 17; abundance: -; v_gene: TRBV29-1; d_gene: TRBD2; CDR3aa: CSVEVGVSGGAPGELFF; CDR3nt: TGCAGCGTTGAAGTTGGGGTTAGCGGGGGGGCACCCGGGGAGCTGTTTTTT
j_gene: TRBJ2-2; len: 13; abundance: few; v_gene: TRBV9; d_gene: -; CDR3aa: CASSGTNTGELFF; CDR3nt: TGTGCCAGCAGTGGGACGAACACCGGGGAGCTGTTTTTT
j_gene: TRBJ2-5; len: 15; abundance: -; v_gene: TRBV18; d_gene: -; CDR3aa: CASSSTKADQETQYF; CDR3nt: TGTGCCAGCTCGTCAACGAAGGCTGACCAAGAGACCCAGTACTTC
j_gene: TRBJ1-1; len: 14; abundance: few; v_gene: TRBV5-1; d_gene: -; CDR3aa: CASSFGGTDTEAFF; CDR3nt: TGCGCCAGCAGCTTTGGGGGAACGGACACTGAAGCTTTCTTT
j_gene: TRBJ2-2; len: 16; abundance: -; v_gene: TRBV4-3; d_gene: TRBD2; CDR3aa: CASSQQTSGNTGELFF; CDR3nt: TGCGCCAGCAGCCAACAGACTAGCGGTAACACCGGGGAGCTGTTTTTT
j_gene: TRBJ2-3; len: 12; abundance: few; v_gene: TRBV9; d_gene: -; CDR3aa: CASSTRTDTQYF; CDR3nt: TGTGCCAGCAGCACCCGCACAGATACGCAGTATTTT
j_gene: TRBJ2-1; len: 13; abundance: -; v_gene: TRBV10-3; d_gene: -; CDR3aa: CAIRGGLGSEQFF; CDR3nt: TGTGCCATCAGGGGGGGACTGGGGAGTGAGCAGTTCTTC
j_gene: TRBJ2-6; len: 16; abundance: once; v_gene: TRBV6-5; d_gene: -; CDR3aa: CASSYSGISGANVLTF; CDR3nt: TGTGCCAGCAGTTACTCGGGGATCTCTGGGGCCAACGTCCTGACTTTC
j_gene: TRBJ1-2; len: 15; abundance: -; v_gene: TRBV10-3; d_gene: -; CDR3aa: CAISESNGGAGSYTF; CDR3nt: TGTGCCATCAGTGAGTCGAATGGGGGCGCCGGAAGCTACACCTTC
j_gene: TRBJ2-3; len: 18; abundance: -; v_gene: TRBV4-1; d_gene: TRBD2; CDR3aa: CASSQPRTSGSVRDTQYF; CDR3nt: TGCGCCAGCAGCCAACCCCGGACTAGCGGGAGCGTGCGGGATACGCAGTATTTT
j_gene: TRBJ2-1; len: 13; abundance: -; v_gene: TRBV2; d_gene: -; CDR3aa: CASRSTIYNEQFF; CDR3nt: TGTGCCAGCAGGTCTACTATATACAATGAGCAGTTCTTC
j_gene: TRBJ1-2; len: 12; abundance: -; v_gene: TRBV2; d_gene: TRBD1; CDR3aa: CAGRDRPHGYTF; CDR3nt: TGTGCCGGCCGGGACAGGCCCCATGGCTACACCTTC
j_gene: TRBJ1-2; len: 17; abundance: -; v_gene: TRBV4-1; d_gene: -; CDR3aa: CASSQANTRGPNYGYTF; CDR3nt: TGCGCCAGCAGCCAAGCCAACACCAGAGGGCCTAACTATGGCTACACCTTC
j_gene: TRBJ2-3; len: 17; abundance: few; v_gene: TRBV28; d_gene: TRBD2; CDR3aa: CASRRGSGGASTDTQYF; CDR3nt: TGTGCCAGCAGGCGGGGTAGCGGGGGGGCTAGCACAGATACGCAGTATTTT
j_gene: TRBJ2-7; len: 17; abundance: -; v_gene: TRBV28; d_gene: TRBD2; CDR3aa: CASIPGLAGGRRNEQYF; CDR3nt: TGTGCCAGCATCCCTGGACTAGCGGGAGGTCGAAGGAACGAGCAGTACTTC
j_gene: TRBJ2-7; len: 14; abundance: -; v_gene: TRBV27; d_gene: -; CDR3aa: CASSPRGGTHEQYF; CDR3nt: TGTGCCAGCAGTCCGCGAGGGGGGACCCACGAGCAGTACTTC
j_gene: TRBJ2-7; len: 18; abundance: -; v_gene: TRBV28; d_gene: TRBD1; CDR3aa: CASSLGGIVGQGAGEQYF; CDR3nt: TGTGCCAGCAGTTTAGGGGGCATCGTAGGACAGGGGGCCGGCGAGCAGTACTTC
j_gene: TRBJ1-2; len: 16; abundance: -; v_gene: TRBV7-2; d_gene: -; CDR3aa: CASSSPPTYVSYGYTF; CDR3nt: TGTGCCAGCAGCTCCCCGCCCACGTACGTTTCCTATGGCTACACCTTC
j_gene: TRBJ1-1; len: 14; abundance: few; v_gene: TRBV9; d_gene: TRBD1; CDR3aa: CASSPGTENTEAFF; CDR3nt: TGTGCCAGCAGCCCCGGGACAGAGAACACTGAAGCTTTCTTT
j_gene: TRBJ2-2; len: 15; abundance: -; v_gene: TRBV6-6; d_gene: -; CDR3aa: CASSYEGYDTGELFF; CDR3nt: TGTGCCAGCAGTTACGAGGGTTACGACACCGGGGAGCTGTTTTTT
j_gene: TRBJ2-2; len: 14; abundance: -; v_gene: TRBV6-1; d_gene: -; CDR3aa: CASRPRPNTGELFF; CDR3nt: TGTGCCAGTCGACCGCGACCTAACACCGGGGAGCTGTTTTTT
j_gene: TRBJ2-1; len: 17; abundance: few; v_gene: TRBV11-3; d_gene: TRBD2; CDR3aa: CASSSGRLAPKGNEQFF; CDR3nt: TGTGCCAGCAGCTCGGGCCGACTAGCTCCAAAAGGGAATGAGCAGTTCTTC
j_gene: TRBJ2-7; len: 11; abundance: -; v_gene: TRBV6-5; d_gene: -; CDR3aa: CASSSPYEQYF; CDR3nt: TGTGCCAGCAGCTCACCATACGAGCAGTACTTC
j_gene: TRBJ2-7; len: 14; abundance: -; v_gene: TRBV6-5; d_gene: TRBD1; CDR3aa: CASRRDRGSYEQYF; CDR3nt: TGTGCCAGCAGAAGGGACAGGGGTTCATACGAGCAGTACTTC
j_gene: TRBJ2-1; len: 17; abundance: -; v_gene: TRBV7-9; d_gene: TRBD2; CDR3aa: CASSFRAGVSSYNEQFF; CDR3nt: TGTGCCAGCAGCTTCAGGGCGGGGGTGAGCTCCTACAATGAGCAGTTCTTC
j_gene: TRBJ2-1; len: 15; abundance: -; v_gene: TRBV7-2; d_gene: TRBD2; CDR3aa: CASSRETSGVHEQFF; CDR3nt: TGTGCCAGCAGCCGCGAAACTAGCGGGGTCCATGAGCAGTTCTTC
j_gene: TRBJ1-4; len: 17; abundance: -; v_gene: TRBV7-9; d_gene: -; CDR3aa: CASSLEGGWSTNEKLFF; CDR3nt: TGTGCCAGCAGCTTAGAGGGGGGATGGTCAACTAATGAAAAACTGTTTTTT
j_gene: TRBJ1-2; len: 13; abundance: -; v_gene: TRBV5-1; d_gene: TRBD1; CDR3aa: CASSEGQGYGYTF; CDR3nt: TGCGCCAGCAGCGAGGGACAGGGTTATGGCTACACCTTC
j_gene: TRBJ2-7; len: 14; abundance: -; v_gene: TRBV29-1; d_gene: TRBD2; CDR3aa: CSVVHTSGTYEQYF; CDR3nt: TGCAGCGTTGTGCACACTAGCGGGACCTACGAGCAGTACTTC
j_gene: TRBJ2-2; len: 15; abundance: -; v_gene: TRBV5-1; d_gene: TRBD2; CDR3aa: CASSYGTSGTGELFF; CDR3nt: TGCGCCAGCAGTTACGGGACTAGCGGAACCGGGGAGCTGTTTTTT
j_gene: TRBJ1-6; len: 12; abundance: -; v_gene: TRBV7-2; d_gene: -; CDR3aa: CASQDYNSPLHF; CDR3nt: TGTGCCAGCCAGGACTATAATTCACCCCTCCACTTT
j_gene: TRBJ2-1; len: 13; abundance: once; v_gene: TRBV11-2; d_gene: -; CDR3aa: CASSLGTDNEQFF; CDR3nt: TGTGCCAGCAGCTTAGGGACAGACAATGAGCAGTTCTTC
j_gene: TRBJ1-1; len: 13; abundance: few; v_gene: TRBV29-1; d_gene: -; CDR3aa: CSASVGSNTEAFF; CDR3nt: TGCAGCGCCTCCGTTGGCTCGAACACTGAAGCTTTCTTT
j_gene: TRBJ1-5; len: 14; abundance: -; v_gene: TRBV7-9; d_gene: -; CDR3aa: CASSLEQGDQPQHF; CDR3nt: TGTGCCAGCAGCTTAGAACAGGGCGATCAGCCCCAGCATTTT
j_gene: TRBJ1-6; len: 15; abundance: -; v_gene: TRBV4-2; d_gene: -; CDR3aa: CASSPPLQDNSPLHF; CDR3nt: TGTGCCAGCAGCCCGCCCCTTCAGGATAATTCACCCCTCCACTTT
j_gene: TRBJ2-1; len: 15; abundance: -; v_gene: TRBV11-1; d_gene: TRBD1; CDR3aa: CASRPDRGSLSEQFF; CDR3nt: TGTGCCAGCAGACCAGACAGGGGGTCGCTTAGTGAGCAGTTCTTC
j_gene: TRBJ2-2; len: 15; abundance: -; v_gene: TRBV30; d_gene: -; CDR3aa: CAWSVSGTQAGELFF; CDR3nt: TGTGCCTGGAGTGTCTCGGGGACTCAGGCCGGGGAGCTGTTTTTT
j_gene: TRBJ2-3; len: 17; abundance: -; v_gene: TRBV4-2; d_gene: TRBD2; CDR3aa: CASSQEWILAGVDTQYF; CDR3nt: TGTGCCAGCAGCCAAGAATGGATACTAGCGGGGGTGGATACGCAGTATTTT
j_gene: TRBJ1-1; len: 16; abundance: -; v_gene: TRBV18; d_gene: TRBD1; CDR3aa: CASSPPRTGGVTEAFF; CDR3nt: TGTGCCAGCTCACCGCCCCGGACAGGGGGCGTCACTGAAGCTTTCTTT
j_gene: TRBJ1-5; len: 14; abundance: -; v_gene: TRBV6-6; d_gene: -; CDR3aa: CASTPGQYNQPQHF; CDR3nt: TGTGCCAGCACCCCCGGACAGTACAATCAGCCCCAGCATTTT
j_gene: TRBJ1-3; len: 15; abundance: -; v_gene: TRBV10-1; d_gene: -; CDR3aa: CASSEGRDSGNTIYF; CDR3nt: TGCGCCAGCAGTGAAGGACGGGACTCTGGAAACACCATATATTTT
j_gene: TRBJ1-3; len: 17; abundance: -; v_gene: TRBV30; d_gene: -; CDR3aa: CAWGRGEQGSAGNTIYF; CDR3nt: TGTGCCTGGGGGCGAGGAGAACAGGGTTCGGCTGGAAACACCATATATTTT
j_gene: TRBJ2-7; len: 15; abundance: -; v_gene: TRBV28; d_gene: TRBD2; CDR3aa: CASSLLASGSYEQYF; CDR3nt: TGTGCCAGCAGTTTATTGGCTAGCGGGAGCTACGAGCAGTACTTC
j_gene: TRBJ1-2; len: 14; abundance: -; v_gene: TRBV6-6; d_gene: TRBD1; CDR3aa: CASRQDRGDYGYTF; CDR3nt: TGTGCCAGCAGGCAGGACAGGGGGGACTATGGCTACACCTTC
j_gene: TRBJ1-1; len: 16; abundance: -; v_gene: TRBV28; d_gene: -; CDR3aa: CASSPPLKGWGTEAFF; CDR3nt: TGTGCCAGCAGTCCACCCCTCAAGGGATGGGGCACTGAAGCTTTCTTT